One sample yielded the 3 T cell receptor beta chains listed below, sequenced in a study of breast tumors, draining lymph nodes, adjacent tissues. Breast cancer patients provided tissue from their axillary draining lymph nodes. TCRdb analysed the multiplex PCR reads with MiXCR anew, one entry per CDR3 protein. The data hold about 300,000 distinct CDR3 sequences, with 30% observed a single time. Material for sequencing was axillary lymph node tissue. The origin of the receptors is a female donor with breast cancer. Some clones in this sample may be carry-over from other donors' samples.

For this clonotype: One end of the junction fails to match germline, which may point to a read error. The chain joins TRBV9 to TRBJ2-1; 8 bases map to TRBD2. Germline V CDR1 and CDR2: SGDLS, YYNGEE. CDR3 length equals 15 residues. DNA for the CDR3: TGTGCCAGCAGCGTCGATAGCGGGACCTACAATGAGCCGTCCTTC. Its translation is CASSVDSGTYNEPSF.

Concerning this clonotype: The junction departs from germline at one end; a sequencing error may be responsible. The chain employs TRBV28 and TRBJ2-3; 8 bases are shared with TRBD2. From germline, CDR1 is MDHEN and CDR2 SYDVKM. The CDR3 loop spans 18 amino acids. The CDR3 bases are TGTGCCAGCGGTTTCCCTTCAGCGGGGGAGATCACCGGAGATACGCAGTATTTT. Translation: CASGFPSAGEITGDTQYF. Drawing the rest from reference TRBV28 and TRBJ2-3, the complete variable domain is DVKVTQSSRYLVKRTGEKVFLECVQDMDHENMFWYRQDPGLGLRLIYFSYDVKMKEKGDIPEGYSVSREKKERFSLILESASTNQTSMYLCASGFPSAGEITGDTQYFGPGTRLTVL.

This clonotype was counted at least ten times. The chain carries TRBV2 and TRBJ1-2; possible D gene TRBD1, 5 bases. This CDR3 is 14 amino acids long. Germline V gene sequence: CDR1 SNHLY, CDR2 FYNNEI. Between the trimmed V and J ends, which lost 3 bases and 8 bases, there was a span of 16 bases. Here the CDR3 DNA reads TGTGCCAGCAGTGACCTGAGAAGGGGTGGGGGCTACACCTTC. It is translated as CASSDLRRGGGYTF.